This T cell receptor (beta chain) was retrieved from a study of cytomegalovirus exposure and HLA in healthy donors. Looking at the study overall: Among the roughly 400 genotyped donors, over 70% were placed in the Caucasian-associated ancestry cluster.

The study ran its PCR with 60 Vbeta and 13 Jbeta primers. Some clones are missing from TCRdb's copy, which holds only in-frame ones; the method was immunoSEQ multiplex PCR. The sample table sets out approximately 40,000 clones. Donors counted as nominally healthy when sampled, yet unrecorded immune exposures were likely. Of note for this clone: Its antigen is currently unknown.

Overall study results and limits: What a later analysis reportedly showed was that an Asian-associated ancestry cluster had fewer N-insertions than the roughly 720-donor mean. Being productive about 90% or about 30% of the time was typical of most TCR beta V segments in an earlier analysis.

There are 13 residues in the CDR3. Germline V gene lookup returns CDR1 MNHEY and CDR2 SMNVEV (reference sequence). Trimming left V 6 bases short and J 2 bases short, with 11 bases between. This chain connects TRBV27 to TRBJ2-7, with D perhaps matching TRBD2 (5 bases). This receptor was taken from a human donor in good health. Sequencing was done on a sample of PBMCs. The CDR3 sequence: CASRRVGAYEQYF. DNA of the CDR3: TGTGCCAGCAGGCGGGTCGGCGCCTACGAGCAGTACTTC.